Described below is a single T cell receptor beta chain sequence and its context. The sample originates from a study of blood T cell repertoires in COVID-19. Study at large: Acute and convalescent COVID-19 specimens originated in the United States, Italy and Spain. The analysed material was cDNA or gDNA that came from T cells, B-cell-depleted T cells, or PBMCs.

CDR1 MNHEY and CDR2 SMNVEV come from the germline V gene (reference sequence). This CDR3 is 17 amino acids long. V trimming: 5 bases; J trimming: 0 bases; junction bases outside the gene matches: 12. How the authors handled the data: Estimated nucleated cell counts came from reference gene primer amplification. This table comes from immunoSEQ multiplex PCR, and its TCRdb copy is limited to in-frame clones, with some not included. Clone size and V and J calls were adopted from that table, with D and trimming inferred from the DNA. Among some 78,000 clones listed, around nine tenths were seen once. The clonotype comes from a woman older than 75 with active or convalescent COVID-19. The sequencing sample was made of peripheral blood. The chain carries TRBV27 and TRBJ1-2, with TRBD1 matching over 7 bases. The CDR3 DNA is TGTGCCAGCAGTCCCCTTGTTCGGCAGGGGGCTAACTATGGCTACACCTTC. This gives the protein CASSPLVRQGANYGYTF.